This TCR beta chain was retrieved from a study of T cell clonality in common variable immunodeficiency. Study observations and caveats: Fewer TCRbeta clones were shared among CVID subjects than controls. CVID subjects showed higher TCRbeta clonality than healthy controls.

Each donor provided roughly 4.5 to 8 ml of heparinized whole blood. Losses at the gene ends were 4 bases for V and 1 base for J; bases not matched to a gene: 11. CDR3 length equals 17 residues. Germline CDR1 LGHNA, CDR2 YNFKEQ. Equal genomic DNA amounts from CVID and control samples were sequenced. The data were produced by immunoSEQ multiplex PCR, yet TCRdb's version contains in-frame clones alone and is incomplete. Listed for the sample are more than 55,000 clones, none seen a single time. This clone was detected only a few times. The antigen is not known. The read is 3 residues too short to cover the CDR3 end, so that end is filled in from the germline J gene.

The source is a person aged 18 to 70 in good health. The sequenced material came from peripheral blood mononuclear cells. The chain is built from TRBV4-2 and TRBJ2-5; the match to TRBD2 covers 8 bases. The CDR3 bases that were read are TGTGCCAGCAGCCGATCCGGGACTAGTTTAATCCAAGAGACC. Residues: CASSRSGTSLIQET. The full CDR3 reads CASSRSGTSLIQETQYF.